This entry concerns a single T cell receptor (beta chain). Treatment in this sample: 15 to 20 received Ad26.COV2.S at low or high dose, single or two shots; 5 received placebo; per-sample allocation not given. Day 63 after the first injection of vaccine or placebo was the sampling time. The data belong to a study of Ad26.COV2.S vaccination and SARS-CoV-2 variants. Clones were sequenced by immunoSEQ multiplex PCR, and TCRdb holds only the in-frame ones, with some missing. The table includes approximately 420,000 clones, around 85% detected once. Germline assignment: CDR1 KGHSH and CDR2 LQKENI. Trimming took off 2 bases at V and 1 base at J, with 5 bases between the two ends. This CDR3 comprises 13 residues.

Sequenced material: peripheral blood, taken in a trial of Ad26.COV2.S vaccine versus placebo. The genes are TRBV18 and TRBJ1-1; the D is unclear. This TCR was sampled from a person aged 18-65 years who received the Ad26.COV2.S COVID-19 vaccine or a placebo. The CDR3 region has the DNA TGTGCCAGCTCACCAATGGCGAACACTGAAGCTTTCTTT. Protein: CASSPMANTEAFF.